The clone carrying this T cell receptor (beta chain) was recorded once. CDR1 is MNHEY, CDR2 SMNVEV, per germline (reference sequence). Trimming removed 6 bases from V and 2 bases from J; junction bases left unmatched: 6. This CDR3 has 14 amino acids. This entry comes from a study of blood T cell repertoires in COVID-19. Only in-frame clones appear in the TCRdb table, and some are missing; sequencing was by immunoSEQ multiplex PCR. Of 100,000 to 150,000 clones in the sample, about 84% are singletons; the top ten hold 3% to 5%. The specimen was peripheral blood. The chain links TRBV27 to TRBJ1-1; 7 positions agree with TRBD1. The sequence came from a man aged 55 to 69 with acute or convalescent COVID-19. Written as DNA, the CDR3 is TGTGCCAGCAGCTTCAACAGGGGCAACACTGAAGCTTTCTTT. This codes for CASSFNRGNTEAFF.